This T cell receptor (beta chain) stems from a study of blood T cell repertoires in COVID-19. The overall study: The United States, Italy and Spain were the sources of the acute and convalescent COVID-19 samples. The cDNA or gDNA used as material had been derived from T cells, B-cell-depleted T cells, or PBMCs.

Germline CDR1 and CDR2: SEHNR and FQNEAQ (reference sequence). The V gene end was trimmed by 1 base and the J gene end by 10 bases; junction bases not matched to a gene: 4. The CDR3 covers 13 residues. This clone appeared once. In the original processing: By means of reference gene primer amplification, nucleated cell counts were estimated. Produced via immunoSEQ multiplex PCR; TCRdb's table is partial and in-frame only. V and J calls and clone size are as listed in that table; D and trimming were resolved from the DNA. The table has some 14,000 clones, 83% seen once. Material: peripheral blood. The chain has TRBV7-9 and TRBJ2-1; 7 bases fit TRBD1. This clonotype originated in an older woman with acute or convalescent COVID-19. As DNA, the CDR3 is TGTGCCAGCAGCTTAGGGCTGGGACAGGAGCAGTTCTTC. Translation gives CASSLGLGQEQFF.